Below, 18 T cell receptor beta chains from the same sample are listed, as sequenced in a study of human T cells and chemical hapten exposure (dated by TCRdb to the early 2020s). Total RNA was isolated from unfractionated whole blood collected in Tempus Blood RNA tubes. Library prep was done by 5' RACE. The sample was run on an Illumina MiSeq. The public reads were reprocessed in TCRdb via fastp at Q25 and MiXCR, keeping in-frame beta chains. Records with the same CDR3 protein are collapsed into one entry carrying the most frequent genes and DNA. A total of 80,000 or so distinct CDR3 sequences appear in this sample, about a sixth of them only once. The ten top clones hold 6.8% of the sample. All receptors derive from a female donor in good health.

The CDR3 nucleotides read TGTGCCAGCAGCACTCGAGCGGACAGAAATGGCTACACCTTC. This codes for CASSTRADRNGYTF. The chain couples TRBV7-9 to TRBJ1-2; TRBD1 might be the D (6 bases). The CDR3 extends over 14 amino acids. Deletions cut 5 bases from V and 6 bases from J, with 16 bases between. CDR1 and CDR2 (germline): SEHNR, FQNEAQ (reference sequence).

This clonotype was recorded a few times. The V call is TRBV6-6, the J call TRBJ1-1; D might be TRBD1 (5 bases). The germline V and J ends were trimmed by 6 bases and 7 bases, with 18 bases remaining between them. CDR1 is MNHNY, CDR2 SVGAGI, per germline (reference sequence). CDR3 length: 14 amino acids. CDR3 amino acids: CASRPFLGPNEAFF. DNA of the CDR3: TGTGCCAGCAGACCCTTCCTGGGACCCAATGAAGCTTTCTTT.

This clonotype was recorded many times. V usage is TRBV6-6 and J usage is TRBJ2-7; TRBD1 or TRBD2 may be the D gene (6 bases each). V lost 7 bases and J lost 6, with 16 bases in between. Germline CDR1 reads MNHNY; CDR2 reads SVGAGI (reference sequence). The CDR3 extends over 13 amino acids. CDR3 amino acids: CASIEGGVGEQYF. The CDR3, as DNA: TGTGCCAGCATTGAGGGGGGAGTGGGCGAGCAGTACTTC.

In this sample, this clonotype turned up many times. The V gene is TRBV7-2, the J gene TRBJ2-5, with 10 bases aligning to TRBD1. Germline CDR1 reads SGHTA; CDR2 reads FQGNSA. Unmatched junction bases numbered 2, after V lost 2 bases and J lost 5 bases. The CDR3 spans 14 residues. CDR3 DNA: TGTGCCAGCAGCTTAAGACAGGGGGCGGAGACCCAGTACTTC. Its protein product is CASSLRQGAETQYF.

This clonotype was detected only a few times. The rearrangement links TRBV7-2 to TRBJ1-1; D unclear. Germline V gene lookup returns CDR1 SGHTA and CDR2 FQGNSA. The CDR3 covers 13 residues. The ends were cut back, 3 bases at V and 8 bases at J, with 13 bases in the middle. The CDR3 nucleotides read TGTGCCAGCAGCTTGAGCCCGGGAACGGAAGCTTTCTTT. Translating gives CASSLSPGTEAFF.

The V and J genes are TRBV2 and TRBJ1-2, with D unclear. This CDR3 region has 13 residues. Deletions cut 10 bases from V and 2 bases from J, with 14 bases between. Looked up from germline, CDR1 is SNHLY and CDR2 is FYNNEI. The CDR3 reads CATLDGTNYGYTF. The CDR3 region has the DNA TGTGCCACCTTGGACGGAACCAACTATGGCTACACCTTC. The whole variable domain, filled in from reference TRBV2 and TRBJ1-2, reads EPEVTQTPSHQVTQMGQEVILRCVPISNHLYFYWYRQILGQKVEFLVSFYNNEISEKSEIFDDQFSVERPDGSNFTLKIRSTKLEDSAMYFCATLDGTNYGYTFGSGTRLTVV.

This clonotype was seen only a few times. V usage is TRBV12-3 or TRBV12-4 and J usage is TRBJ2-5; D gene uncertain. Deletions cut 1 base from V and 7 bases from J, with 16 bases between. This CDR3 contains 15 residues. CDR3 in amino acids: CASSLDFLSSRTQYF. The CDR3 bases are TGTGCCAGCAGTTTAGATTTTTTGTCGAGTCGGACCCAGTACTTC.

This clonotype appeared a few times. The chain uses TRBV7-7 and TRBJ2-1; the D gene is possibly TRBD1 (5 bases). Germline-derived CDR1 and CDR2 are SSHAT and FNYEAQ (reference sequence). This CDR3 is built from 15 residues. The V end was cut by 4 bases, the J end by 8 bases, with 18 bases between. For the CDR3, the DNA is TGTGCCAGCAGCTCACAGCTTACAGGAGTAGATGAGCAGTTCTTC. Protein: CASSSQLTGVDEQFF.

The CDR3 sequence is CASSESSDLSGNTIYF. The DNA of the CDR3 is TGCGCCAGCAGTGAGTCGTCGGACCTCTCTGGAAACACCATATATTTT. The chain carries TRBV10-2 and TRBJ1-3; D gene uncertain. Germline V gene lookup returns CDR1 WSHSY and CDR2 SAAADI. Trimming shortened V by 0 bases and J by 0 bases, and 9 bases separated the two germline ends. This CDR3 contains 16 residues.

The V call is TRBV6-4, the J call TRBJ2-1, with TRBD1 matching over 10 bases. The V and J ends lost 0 bases and 6 bases, in that order; junction bases with no gene match: 2. This CDR3 has 15 amino acids. Germline V lookup: CDR1 MRHNA, CDR2 SNTAGT. The CDR3 nucleotides are TGTGCCAGCAGTGACTCGAGGACAGGGGGCAATGAGCAGTTCTTC. Translated: CASSDSRTGGNEQFF.

This clonotype was seen a handful of times. This chain joins TRBV27 and TRBJ1-3; 7 positions agree with TRBD1. Germline CDR1 reads MNHEY; CDR2 reads SMNVEV (reference sequence). The V and J ends lost 6 bases and 5 bases, in that order; junction bases with no gene match: 4. The CDR3 length is 13 residues. This chain's CDR3 is CASRPTGRNTIYF. The CDR3 nucleotides read TGTGCCAGCAGGCCGACAGGGAGAAACACCATATATTTT.

This chain connects TRBV20-1 to TRBJ1-5; 9 bases line up with TRBD1. The V gene end was trimmed by 3 bases and the J gene end by 8 bases; junction bases not matched to a gene: 11. Germline loops: CDR1 DFQATT, CDR2 SNEGSKA (reference sequence). The CDR3 extends over 15 amino acids. The CDR3 loop is CSASQDRGSSEPQHF. In nucleotides, the CDR3 is TGCAGTGCTAGTCAGGACAGGGGATCGTCGGAGCCCCAGCATTTT.

In its sample, this clonotype was seen a few times. The V and J genes are TRBV7-9 and TRBJ1-3, with 10 bases lining up with TRBD1. The germline V gene has CDR1 SEHNR and CDR2 FQNEAQ (reference sequence). This CDR3 has 16 amino acids. Germline trimming cut 5 bases from V and 2 bases from J; bases unmatched to any gene: 6. DNA for the CDR3: TGTGCCAGCAGCCCGGTGGGACAGGGGACTGGAAACACCATATATTTT. It specifies CASSPVGQGTGNTIYF.

The gene calls are TRBV5-1 and TRBJ2-1; 8 bases fit TRBD2. This CDR3 contains 13 residues. J lost 9 bases, V lost 1 base, and 3 bases had no gene match. CDR1 is SGHRS, CDR2 YFSETQ, per germline. The CDR3 region is CASSLQSGGEQFF. In DNA form, the CDR3 reads TGCGCCAGCAGCTTGCAGAGCGGGGGTGAGCAGTTCTTC.

The chain has TRBV2 and TRBJ2-1; 14 nucleotides agree with TRBD2. The CDR3 contains 17 residues. V gave up 5 bases and J gave up 8 bases; unmatched junction bases: 11. Looked up from germline, CDR1 is SNHLY and CDR2 is FYNNEI. CDR3 sequence (DNA): TGTGCCAGCAGTCAAGTCTTGGGACTAGCGGGAGACTATGAGCAGTTCTTC. It codes for CASSQVLGLAGDYEQFF.

This clonotype was seen a handful of times. The V call is TRBV21-1, the J call TRBJ2-3; the D call TRBD2 from the table was never checked on the DNA. TRBV21-1 is a pseudogene. The CDR3 length is 16 residues. CDR3 amino acids: CASSRRTSEGTDTQYF. CDR3 nucleotides: TGTGCCAGCAGCCGCCGGACTAGCGAGGGCACAGATACGCAGTATTTT.

A few counts support this clonotype. V and J are TRBV20-1 and TRBJ2-1; TRBD2 matches 10 bases. V dropped 6 bases and J dropped 6; count of bases not matched to a gene: 8. Germline V lookup: CDR1 DFQATT, CDR2 SNEGSKA (reference sequence). This CDR3 is built from 14 residues. CDR3 DNA sequence: TGCAGTGCCATGAAGAGCGGGGGGGCCAATGAGCAGTTCTTC. Its translation: CSAMKSGGANEQFF.

The genes are TRBV7-2 and TRBJ2-7; the D is unclear. The germline V gene has CDR1 SGHTA and CDR2 FQGNSA. Trimming pared 11 bases from V and 3 bases from J, leaving 11 bases between. The CDR3 has 11 residues. The CDR3 region is CAHVRDYEQYF. As DNA, the CDR3 is TGTGCCCACGTAAGGGACTACGAGCAGTACTTC.